This TCR beta chain was identified in a study of Graves' ophthalmopathy and Graves' hyperthyroidism. Study details: Peripheral blood collection took place at initial diagnosis, before any treatment. Broader study findings: For predicting ophthalmopathy progression, the model had about 64% sensitivity and 72% to 75% specificity.

Concerning this clonotype: As yet, its antigen is unknown.

Each diagnosis was determined on the basis of clinical symptoms, serum thyroxine, TRAb, thyroid ultrasound and orbital computed tomography. PBMCs were obtained from 9.5 to 10 ml of fresh peripheral blood. Investigators amplified TCR beta CDR3 regions from RNA transcripts. First-round RT-PCR with HTBI primers preceded a second-round multiplex PCR. TCRdb reanalysed the multiplex PCR reads using MiXCR and keeps one entry per CDR3 protein. Of some 240,000 distinct CDR3 sequences listed, around 45% are singletons. V gave up 4 bases and J gave up 5 bases; unmatched junction bases: 15. There are 18 residues in the CDR3. CDR1 and CDR2 (germline): SGHDN, FVKESK.

Sequencing was done on a sample of peripheral blood. This sequence originates from an adult man with Graves' ophthalmopathy. The chain uses TRBV14 and TRBJ2-5; 11 nucleotides align to TRBD2. The CDR3 spells CASSPNPRLAGWRETQYF. The CDR3 DNA is TGTGCCAGCAGCCCTAACCCCCGACTAGCGGGGTGGCGGGAGACCCAGTACTTC.